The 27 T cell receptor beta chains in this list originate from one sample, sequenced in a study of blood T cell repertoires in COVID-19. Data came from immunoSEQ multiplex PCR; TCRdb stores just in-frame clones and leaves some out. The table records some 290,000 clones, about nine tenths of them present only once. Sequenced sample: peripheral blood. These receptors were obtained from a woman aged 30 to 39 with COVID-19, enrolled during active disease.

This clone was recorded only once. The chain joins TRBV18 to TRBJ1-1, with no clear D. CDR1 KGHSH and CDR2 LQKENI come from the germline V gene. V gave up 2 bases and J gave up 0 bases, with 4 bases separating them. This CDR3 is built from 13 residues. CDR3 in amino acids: CASSPELNTEAFF. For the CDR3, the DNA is TGTGCCAGCTCACCAGAGCTGAACACTGAAGCTTTCTTT.

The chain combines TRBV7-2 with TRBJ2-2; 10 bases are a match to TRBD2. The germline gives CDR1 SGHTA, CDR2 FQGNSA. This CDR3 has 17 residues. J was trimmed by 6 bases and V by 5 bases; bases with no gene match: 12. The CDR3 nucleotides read TGTGCCAGCAGCACCAGGGGGAGGGGGACTAGCGCCGGGGAGCTGTTTTTT. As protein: CASSTRGRGTSAGELFF.

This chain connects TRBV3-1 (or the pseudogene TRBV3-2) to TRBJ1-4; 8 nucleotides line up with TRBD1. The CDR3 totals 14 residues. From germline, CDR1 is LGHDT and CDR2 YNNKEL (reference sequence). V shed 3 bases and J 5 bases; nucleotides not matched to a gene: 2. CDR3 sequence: CASSHRQGNEKLFF. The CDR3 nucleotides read TGTGCCAGCAGCCACAGACAGGGGAATGAAAAACTGTTTTTT.

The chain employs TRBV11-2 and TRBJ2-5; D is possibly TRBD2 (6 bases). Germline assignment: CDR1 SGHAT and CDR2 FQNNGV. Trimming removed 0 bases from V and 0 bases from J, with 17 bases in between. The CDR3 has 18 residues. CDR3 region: CASSLDSMAGPHQETQYF. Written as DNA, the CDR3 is TGTGCCAGCAGCTTAGATAGTATGGCGGGGCCTCACCAAGAGACCCAGTACTTC.

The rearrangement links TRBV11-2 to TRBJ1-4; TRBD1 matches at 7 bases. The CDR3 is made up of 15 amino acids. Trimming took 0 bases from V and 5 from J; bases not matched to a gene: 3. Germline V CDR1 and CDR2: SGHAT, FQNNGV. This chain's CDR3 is CASSLDDRDNEKLFF. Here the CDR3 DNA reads TGTGCCAGCAGCTTAGATGACAGGGACAATGAAAAACTGTTTTTT.

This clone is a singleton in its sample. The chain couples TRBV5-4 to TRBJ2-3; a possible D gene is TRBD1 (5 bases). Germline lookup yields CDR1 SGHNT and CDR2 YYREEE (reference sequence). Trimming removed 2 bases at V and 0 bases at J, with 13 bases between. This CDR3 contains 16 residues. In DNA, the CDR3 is TGTGCCAGCAGCTTCGACAGCGACGCTAGCACAGATACGCAGTATTTT. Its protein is CASSFDSDASTDTQYF.

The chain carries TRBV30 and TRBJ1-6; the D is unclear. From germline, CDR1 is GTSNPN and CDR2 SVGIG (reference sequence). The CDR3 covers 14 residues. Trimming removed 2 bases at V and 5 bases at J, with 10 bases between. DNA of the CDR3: TGTGCCTGGAGTCCCCCAGCGGATAATTCACCCCTCCACTTT. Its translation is CAWSPPADNSPLHF.

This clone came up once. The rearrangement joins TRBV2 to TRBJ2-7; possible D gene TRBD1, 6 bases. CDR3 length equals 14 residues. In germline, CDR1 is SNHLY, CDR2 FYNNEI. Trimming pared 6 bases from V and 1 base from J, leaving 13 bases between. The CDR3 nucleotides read TGTGCCAGCAGCCAAGAACAGGGTTCCTACGAGCAGTACTTC. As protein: CASSQEQGSYEQYF.

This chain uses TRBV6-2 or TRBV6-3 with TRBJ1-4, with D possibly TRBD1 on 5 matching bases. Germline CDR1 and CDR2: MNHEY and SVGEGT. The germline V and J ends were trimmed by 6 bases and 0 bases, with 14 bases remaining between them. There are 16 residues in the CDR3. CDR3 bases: TGTGCCAGCAGCTCTCCCGCGGGGGCAACTAATGAAAAACTGTTTTTT. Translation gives CASSSPAGATNEKLFF.

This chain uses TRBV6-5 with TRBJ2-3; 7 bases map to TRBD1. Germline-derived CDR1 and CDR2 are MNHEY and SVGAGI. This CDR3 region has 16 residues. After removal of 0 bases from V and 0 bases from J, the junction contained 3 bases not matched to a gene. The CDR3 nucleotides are TGTGCCAGCAGTTACTCCGGACAGGCGAGCACAGATACGCAGTATTTT. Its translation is CASSYSGQASTDTQYF.

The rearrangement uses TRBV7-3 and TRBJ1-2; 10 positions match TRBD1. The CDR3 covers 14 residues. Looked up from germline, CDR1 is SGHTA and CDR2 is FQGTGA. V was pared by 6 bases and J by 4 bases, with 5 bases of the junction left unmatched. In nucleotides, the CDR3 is TGTGCCAGCAGTTGGACAGGGGGAGGCTATGGCTACACCTTC. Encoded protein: CASSWTGGGYGYTF.

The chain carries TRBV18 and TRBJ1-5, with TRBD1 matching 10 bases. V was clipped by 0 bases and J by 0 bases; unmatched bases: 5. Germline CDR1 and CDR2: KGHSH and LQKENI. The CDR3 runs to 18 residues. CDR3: CASSPPGQGFNSNQPQHF. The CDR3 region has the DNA TGTGCCAGCTCACCACCGGGACAGGGGTTTAATAGCAATCAGCCCCAGCATTTT.

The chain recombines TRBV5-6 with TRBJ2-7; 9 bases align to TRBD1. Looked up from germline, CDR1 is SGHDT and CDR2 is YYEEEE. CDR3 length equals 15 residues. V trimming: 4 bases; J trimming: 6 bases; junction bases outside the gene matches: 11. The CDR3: CASSLLTTGGSEQYF. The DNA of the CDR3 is TGTGCCAGCAGCCTACTGACCACAGGGGGCTCCGAGCAGTACTTC.

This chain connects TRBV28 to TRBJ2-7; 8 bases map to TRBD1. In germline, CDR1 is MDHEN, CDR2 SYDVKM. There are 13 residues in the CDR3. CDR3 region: CATKQGVTYEQYF. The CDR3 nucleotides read TGTGCAACAAAACAGGGGGTCACCTACGAGCAGTACTTC. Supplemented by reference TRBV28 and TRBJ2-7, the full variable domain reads DVKVTQSSRYLVKRTGEKVFLECVQDMDHENMFWYRQDPGLGLRLIYFSYDVKMKEKGDIPEGYSVSREKKERFSLILESASTNQTSMYLCATKQGVTYEQYFGPGTRLTVT.

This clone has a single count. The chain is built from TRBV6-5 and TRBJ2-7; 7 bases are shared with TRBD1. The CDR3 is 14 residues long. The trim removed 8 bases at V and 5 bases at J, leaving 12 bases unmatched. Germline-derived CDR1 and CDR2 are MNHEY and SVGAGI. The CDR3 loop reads CASSRDSKQHEQYF. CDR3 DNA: TGTGCCAGCTCCCGGGACAGTAAGCAGCACGAGCAGTACTTC.

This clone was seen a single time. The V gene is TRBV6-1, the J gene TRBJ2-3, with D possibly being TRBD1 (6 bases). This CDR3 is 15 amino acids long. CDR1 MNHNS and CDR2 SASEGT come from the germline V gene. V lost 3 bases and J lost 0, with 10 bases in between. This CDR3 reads CASSEGASSTDTQYF. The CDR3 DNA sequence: TGTGCCAGCAGTGAGGGGGCCTCTAGCACAGATACGCAGTATTTT.

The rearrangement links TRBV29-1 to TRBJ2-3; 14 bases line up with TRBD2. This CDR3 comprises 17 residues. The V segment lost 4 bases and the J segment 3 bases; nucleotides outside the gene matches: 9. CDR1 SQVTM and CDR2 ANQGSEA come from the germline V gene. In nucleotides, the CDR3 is TGCAGCGTTGTGGGGACTAGCGGGAGTGGGGGGACAGATACGCAGTATTTT. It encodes CSVVGTSGSGGTDTQYF.

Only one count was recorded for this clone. The CDR3 spells CASSLRDTSTDTQYF. Written as DNA, the CDR3 is TGTGCCAGCAGTTTAAGGGACACTTCCACAGATACGCAGTATTTT. The rearrangement uses TRBV6-5 and TRBJ2-3; TRBD1 is a possible D gene (6 bases). Germline values: CDR1 MNHEY, CDR2 SVGAGI. CDR3 length: 15 residues. Trimming took off 4 bases at V and 2 bases at J, with 13 bases between the two ends.

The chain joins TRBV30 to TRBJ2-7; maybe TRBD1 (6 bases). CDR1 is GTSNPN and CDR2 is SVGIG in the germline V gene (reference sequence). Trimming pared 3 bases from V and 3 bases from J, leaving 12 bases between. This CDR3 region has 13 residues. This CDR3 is CAWSPGTNYEQYF. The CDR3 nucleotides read TGTGCCTGGAGCCCGGGGACAAACTACGAGCAGTACTTC.

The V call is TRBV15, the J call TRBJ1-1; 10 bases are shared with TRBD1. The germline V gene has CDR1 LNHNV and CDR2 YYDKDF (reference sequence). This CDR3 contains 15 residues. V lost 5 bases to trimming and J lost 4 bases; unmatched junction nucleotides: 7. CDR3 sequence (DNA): TGTGCCACCAGCCGGGACAGGGGTATGGGCACTGAAGCTTTCTTT. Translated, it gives CATSRDRGMGTEAFF.

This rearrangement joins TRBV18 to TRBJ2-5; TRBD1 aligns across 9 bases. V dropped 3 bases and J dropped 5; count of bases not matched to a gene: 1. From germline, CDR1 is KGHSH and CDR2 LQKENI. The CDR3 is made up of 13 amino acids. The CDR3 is CASSPGQGETQYF. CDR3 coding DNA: TGTGCCAGCTCACCCGGACAGGGGGAGACCCAGTACTTC.

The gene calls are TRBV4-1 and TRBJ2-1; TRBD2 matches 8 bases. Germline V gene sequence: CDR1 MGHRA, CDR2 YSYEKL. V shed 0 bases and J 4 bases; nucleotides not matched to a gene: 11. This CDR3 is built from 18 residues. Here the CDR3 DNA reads TGCGCCAGCAGCCAAGATCAGCCAGCGGGAGTGATTTACAATGAGCAGTTCTTC. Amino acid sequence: CASSQDQPAGVIYNEQFF.

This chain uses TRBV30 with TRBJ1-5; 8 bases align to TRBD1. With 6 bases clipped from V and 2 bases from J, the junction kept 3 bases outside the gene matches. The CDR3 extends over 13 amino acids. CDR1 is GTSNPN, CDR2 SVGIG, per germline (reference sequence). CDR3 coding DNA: TGTGCCTGCCAACAGGGGGGCAATCAGCCCCAGCATTTT. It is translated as CACQQGGNQPQHF.

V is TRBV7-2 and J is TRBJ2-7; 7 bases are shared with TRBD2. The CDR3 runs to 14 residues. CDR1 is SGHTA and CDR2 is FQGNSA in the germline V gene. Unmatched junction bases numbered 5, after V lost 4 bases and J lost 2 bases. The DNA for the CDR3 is TGTGCCAGCAGCTGGCAAGCGGGACCCTACGAGCAGTACTTC. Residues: CASSWQAGPYEQYF.

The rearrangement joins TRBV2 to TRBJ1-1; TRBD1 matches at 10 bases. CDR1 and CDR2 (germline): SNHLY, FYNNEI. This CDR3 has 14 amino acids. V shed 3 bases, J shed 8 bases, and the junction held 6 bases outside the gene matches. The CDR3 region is CASSDRVTGGEAFF. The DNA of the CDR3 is TGTGCCAGCAGTGACCGCGTGACAGGGGGCGAAGCTTTCTTT. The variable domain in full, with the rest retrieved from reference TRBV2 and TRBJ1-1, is EPEVTQTPSHQVTQMGQEVILRCVPISNHLYFYWYRQILGQKVEFLVSFYNNEISEKSEIFDDQFSVERPDGSNFTLKIRSTKLEDSAMYFCASSDRVTGGEAFFGQGTRLTVV.

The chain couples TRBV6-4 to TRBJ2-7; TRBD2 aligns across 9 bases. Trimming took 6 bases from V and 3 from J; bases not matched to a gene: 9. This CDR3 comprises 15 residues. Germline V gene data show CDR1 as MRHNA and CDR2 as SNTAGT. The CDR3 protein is CASSPRREGFYEQYF. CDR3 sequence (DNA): TGTGCCAGCAGCCCAAGGCGGGAGGGCTTCTACGAGCAGTACTTC.

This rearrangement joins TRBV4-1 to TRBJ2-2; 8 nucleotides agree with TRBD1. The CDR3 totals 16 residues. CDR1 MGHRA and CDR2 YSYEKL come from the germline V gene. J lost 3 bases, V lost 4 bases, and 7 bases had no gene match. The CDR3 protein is CASSLSRGRYTGELFF. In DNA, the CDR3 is TGCGCCAGCAGCCTATCCAGGGGGCGGTACACCGGGGAGCTGTTTTTT.